The 4 T cell receptor beta chains given below trace back to one sample, sequenced in a study of T cell responses to AZD1222 COVID-19 vaccine. TCRdb keeps only in-frame clones here, not all; method: immunoSEQ multiplex PCR. The sample has about 110,000 clones, approximately 90% seen once. This specimen was peripheral blood, taken 28 days after the second AZD1222 dose. The receptors derive from an adult who received the AZD1222 COVID-19 vaccine.

Only one count was recorded for this clone. The rearrangement uses TRBV19 and TRBJ1-5; tentatively, D is TRBD1 (6 bases). Trimming shortened V by 0 bases and J by 5 bases, and 14 bases separated the two germline ends. Germline CDR1 reads LNHDA; CDR2 reads SQIVND (reference sequence). This CDR3 region has 16 residues. The CDR3 loop is CASSIDPRGAHQPQHF. DNA of the CDR3: TGTGCCAGTAGTATAGATCCACGGGGGGCCCATCAGCCCCAGCATTTT.

The chain employs TRBV10-3 and TRBJ2-6, with 10 bases aligning to TRBD1. CDR3 length: 16 amino acids. Germline V CDR1 and CDR2: ENHRY, SYGVKD. Trimming at V came to 5 bases and at J to 2 bases, leaving 3 bases not matched to a gene. The CDR3 coding sequence is TGTGCCATCAGTAGGGACAGGGGCCCTGGGGCCAACGTCCTGACTTTC. This translates into CAISRDRGPGANVLTF.

For the CDR3, the DNA is TGTGCCAGCAAATCAGGACAGGGAGAGACCCAGTACTTC. It encodes CASKSGQGETQYF. The chain combines TRBV27 with TRBJ2-5, with 8 bases lining up with TRBD1. Looked up from germline, CDR1 is MNHEY and CDR2 is SMNVEV (reference sequence). This CDR3 has 13 residues. After removal of 7 bases from V and 4 bases from J, the junction contained 5 bases not matched to a gene.

This sequence joins TRBV18 and TRBJ1-5; a possible D gene is TRBD1 (6 bases). V was shortened by 2 bases and J by 5 bases, with 13 bases between the two germline ends. The CDR3 totals 15 residues. Germline V CDR1 and CDR2: KGHSH, LQKENI. The CDR3 DNA reads as TGTGCCAGCTCACCAGACGGACAGACTTATCAGCCCCAGCATTTT. It specifies CASSPDGQTYQPQHF.